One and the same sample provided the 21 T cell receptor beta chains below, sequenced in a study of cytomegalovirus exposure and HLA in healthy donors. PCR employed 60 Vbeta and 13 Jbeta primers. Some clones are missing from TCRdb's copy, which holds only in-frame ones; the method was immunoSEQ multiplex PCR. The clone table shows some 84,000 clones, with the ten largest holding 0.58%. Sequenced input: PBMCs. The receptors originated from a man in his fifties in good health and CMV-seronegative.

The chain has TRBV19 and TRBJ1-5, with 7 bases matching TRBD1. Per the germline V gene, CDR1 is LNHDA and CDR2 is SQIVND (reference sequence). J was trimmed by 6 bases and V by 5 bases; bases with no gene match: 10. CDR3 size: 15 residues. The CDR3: CASSWRQGGGQPQHF. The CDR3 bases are TGTGCCAGTAGTTGGAGACAGGGCGGAGGTCAGCCCCAGCATTTT.

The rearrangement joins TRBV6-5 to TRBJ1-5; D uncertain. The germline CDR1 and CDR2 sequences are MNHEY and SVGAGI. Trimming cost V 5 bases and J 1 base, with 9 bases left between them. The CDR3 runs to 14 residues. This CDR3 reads CASSTLGSNQPQHF. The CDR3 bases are TGTGCCAGCAGTACTCTCGGGAGCAATCAGCCCCAGCATTTT.

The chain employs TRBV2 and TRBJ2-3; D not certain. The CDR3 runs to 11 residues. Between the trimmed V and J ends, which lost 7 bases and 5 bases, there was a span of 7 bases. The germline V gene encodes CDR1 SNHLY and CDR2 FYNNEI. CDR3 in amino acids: CASTLRDTQYF. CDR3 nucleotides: TGTGCCAGCACTCTCCGAGATACGCAGTATTTT.

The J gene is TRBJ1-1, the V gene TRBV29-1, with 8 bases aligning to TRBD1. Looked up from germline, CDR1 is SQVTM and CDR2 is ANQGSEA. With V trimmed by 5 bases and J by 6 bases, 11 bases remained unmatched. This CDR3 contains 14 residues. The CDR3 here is CSVKPDREGAEAFF. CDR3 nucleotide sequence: TGCAGCGTTAAGCCGGACAGGGAGGGGGCTGAAGCTTTCTTT.

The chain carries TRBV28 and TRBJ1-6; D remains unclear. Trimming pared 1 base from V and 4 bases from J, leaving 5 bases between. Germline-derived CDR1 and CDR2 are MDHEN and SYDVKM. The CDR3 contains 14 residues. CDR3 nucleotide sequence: TGTGCCAGCAGTTTATCACAGTATAATTCACCCCTCCACTTT. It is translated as CASSLSQYNSPLHF.

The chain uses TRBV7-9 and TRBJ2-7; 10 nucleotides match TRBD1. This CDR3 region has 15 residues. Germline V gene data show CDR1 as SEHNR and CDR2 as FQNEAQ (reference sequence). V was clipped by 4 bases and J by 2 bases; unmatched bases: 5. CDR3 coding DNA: TGTGCCAGCAGCTCGCCGGGACAGGGGACCTACGAGCAGTACTTC. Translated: CASSSPGQGTYEQYF.

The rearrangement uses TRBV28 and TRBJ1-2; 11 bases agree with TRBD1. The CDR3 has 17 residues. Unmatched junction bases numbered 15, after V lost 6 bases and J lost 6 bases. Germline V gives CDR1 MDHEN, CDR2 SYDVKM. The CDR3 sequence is CASSFAGGQGASHGYTF. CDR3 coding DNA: TGTGCCAGCAGCTTTGCCGGAGGACAGGGGGCATCTCATGGCTACACCTTC.

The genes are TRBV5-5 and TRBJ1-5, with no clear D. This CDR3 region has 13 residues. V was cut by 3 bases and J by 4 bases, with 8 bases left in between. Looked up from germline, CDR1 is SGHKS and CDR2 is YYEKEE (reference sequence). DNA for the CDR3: TGTGCCAGCAGCTGGACGGGAAATCAGCCCCAGCATTTT. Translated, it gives CASSWTGNQPQHF.

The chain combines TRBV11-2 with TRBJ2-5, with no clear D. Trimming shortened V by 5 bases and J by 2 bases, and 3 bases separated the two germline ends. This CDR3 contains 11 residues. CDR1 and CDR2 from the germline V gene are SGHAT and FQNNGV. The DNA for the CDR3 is TGTGCCAGCAGCCTTCAAGAGACCCAGTACTTC. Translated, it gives CASSLQETQYF.

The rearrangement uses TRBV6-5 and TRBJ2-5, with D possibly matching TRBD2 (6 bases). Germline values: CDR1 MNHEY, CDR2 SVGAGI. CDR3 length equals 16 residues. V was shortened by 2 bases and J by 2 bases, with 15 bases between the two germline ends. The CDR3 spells CASSYNRGSYQETQYF. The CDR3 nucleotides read TGTGCCAGCAGTTACAATCGGGGGAGCTATCAAGAGACCCAGTACTTC.

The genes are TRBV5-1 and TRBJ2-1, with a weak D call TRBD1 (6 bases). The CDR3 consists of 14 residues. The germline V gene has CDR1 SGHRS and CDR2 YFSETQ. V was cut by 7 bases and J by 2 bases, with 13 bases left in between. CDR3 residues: CASYRDTAYNEQFF. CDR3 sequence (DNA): TGCGCCAGCTACCGGGACACCGCCTACAATGAGCAGTTCTTC.

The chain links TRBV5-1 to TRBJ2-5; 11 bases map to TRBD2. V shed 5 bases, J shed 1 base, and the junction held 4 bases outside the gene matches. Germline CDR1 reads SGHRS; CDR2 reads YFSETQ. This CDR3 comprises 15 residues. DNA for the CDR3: TGCGCCAGCAGTCCTAGCGGGGGGTCCCAAGAGACCCAGTACTTC. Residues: CASSPSGGSQETQYF.

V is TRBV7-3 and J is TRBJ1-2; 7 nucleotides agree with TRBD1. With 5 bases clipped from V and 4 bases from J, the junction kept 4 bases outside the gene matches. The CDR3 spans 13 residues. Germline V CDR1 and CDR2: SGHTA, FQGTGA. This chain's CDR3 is CASSPGQLYGYTF. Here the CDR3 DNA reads TGTGCCAGCAGCCCGGGACAGCTCTATGGCTACACCTTC.

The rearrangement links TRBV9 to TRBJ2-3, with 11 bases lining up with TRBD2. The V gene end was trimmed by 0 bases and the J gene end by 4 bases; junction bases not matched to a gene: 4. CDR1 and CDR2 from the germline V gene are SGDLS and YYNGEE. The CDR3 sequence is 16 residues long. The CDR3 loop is CASSVASGGTSDTQYF. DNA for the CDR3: TGTGCCAGCAGCGTAGCTAGCGGGGGGACATCAGATACGCAGTATTTT.

The CDR3 coding sequence is TGTGCCACCAGCAGAGCAGTGGGCTCGGTACGGGGCTACACCTTC. As protein: CATSRAVGSVRGYTF. This chain joins TRBV15 and TRBJ1-2; D gene ambiguous. Per germline, CDR1 LNHNV and CDR2 YYDKDF (reference sequence). This CDR3 spans 15 amino acids. The V gene lost 1 base and the J gene lost 8 bases, with 17 bases spanning the gap.

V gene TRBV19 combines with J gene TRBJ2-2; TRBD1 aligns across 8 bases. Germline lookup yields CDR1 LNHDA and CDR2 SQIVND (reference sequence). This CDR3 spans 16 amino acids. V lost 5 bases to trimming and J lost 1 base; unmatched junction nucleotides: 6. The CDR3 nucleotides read TGTGCCAGTAGTTCTCCCGGGACAGGGAACACCGGGGAGCTGTTTTTT. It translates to CASSSPGTGNTGELFF.

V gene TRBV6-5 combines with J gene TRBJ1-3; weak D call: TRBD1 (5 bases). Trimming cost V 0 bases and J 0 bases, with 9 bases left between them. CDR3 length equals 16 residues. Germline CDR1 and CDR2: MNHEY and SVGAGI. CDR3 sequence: CASSYSGGTSGNTIYF. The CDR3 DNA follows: TGTGCCAGCAGTTACTCGGGGGGGACCTCTGGAAACACCATATATTTT.

The CDR3 region has the DNA TGTGCCAGCAGCGAGGGACAGGGATTGGGGGGTACGCAGTATTTT. Its translation is CASSEGQGLGGTQYF. This chain links TRBV9 with TRBJ2-3; 9 bases are shared with TRBD1. The CDR3 is made up of 15 amino acids. J lost 8 bases, V lost 3 bases, and 10 bases had no gene match. Germline V gives CDR1 SGDLS, CDR2 YYNGEE.

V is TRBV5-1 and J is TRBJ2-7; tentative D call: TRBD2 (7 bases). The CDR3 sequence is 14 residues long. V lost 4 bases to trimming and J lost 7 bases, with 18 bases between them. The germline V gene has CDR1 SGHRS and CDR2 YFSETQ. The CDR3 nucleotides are TGCGCCAGCAGCCCCCTCACGGGGGGCAGGGAGCAGTACTTC. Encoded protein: CASSPLTGGREQYF.

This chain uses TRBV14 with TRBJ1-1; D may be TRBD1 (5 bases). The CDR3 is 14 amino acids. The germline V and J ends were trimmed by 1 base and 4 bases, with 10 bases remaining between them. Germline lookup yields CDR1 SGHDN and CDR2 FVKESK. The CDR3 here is CASSQVLRGTEAFF. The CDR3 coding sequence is TGTGCCAGCAGCCAAGTCTTAAGGGGCACTGAAGCTTTCTTT.

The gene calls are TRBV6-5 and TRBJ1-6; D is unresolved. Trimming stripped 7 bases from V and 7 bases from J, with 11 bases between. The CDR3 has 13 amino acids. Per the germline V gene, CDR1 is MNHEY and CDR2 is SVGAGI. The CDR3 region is CASNAKMNSPLHF. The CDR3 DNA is TGTGCCAGCAATGCGAAAATGAATTCACCCCTCCACTTT.